This T cell receptor beta chain derives from a study of cytomegalovirus exposure and HLA in healthy donors. This clone was counted only a few times. This CDR3 spans 12 amino acids. V dropped 6 bases and J dropped 3 bases, with 8 bases sitting between them. Germline CDR1 is LNHDA and CDR2 is SQIVND (reference sequence). PCR used 60 Vbeta primers and 13 Jbeta primers. Only in-frame clones appear in the TCRdb table, and some are missing; sequencing was by immunoSEQ multiplex PCR. Among 150,000 to 200,000 clones listed, about 78% were seen once. The gene calls are TRBV19 and TRBJ1-2; D possibly corresponds to TRBD1 (6 bases). The source of this sequence is a man between 40 and 49 years old in good health and CMV-seronegative. Sequencing used PBMCs. CDR3 nucleotides: TGTGCCAGTAGATCAGGGGACTATGGCTACACCTTC. As protein: CASRSGDYGYTF.